Listed here are 25 T cell receptor beta chains from one sample, sequenced in a study of cytomegalovirus exposure and HLA in healthy donors. The PCR employed 60 Vbeta primers together with 13 Jbeta primers. Clones were read by immunoSEQ multiplex PCR, and TCRdb kept only the in-frame ones, dropping some. The profile covers roughly 150,000 clones, with more than 60% appearing a single time and 11% taken by the ten largest. The source material was PBMCs. These receptors all stem from a man aged 18 to 29 in good health and CMV-seropositive.

The genes are TRBV29-1 and TRBJ1-2, with unresolved D. The germline CDR1 and CDR2 sequences are SQVTM and ANQGSEA. This CDR3 contains 14 residues. Between the trimmed V and J ends, which lost 0 bases and 4 bases, there was a span of 12 bases. The CDR3 DNA is TGCAGCGTTGAAGATCGGGGTGGTAGCTATGGCTACACCTTC. Amino acids: CSVEDRGGSYGYTF.

This chain uses TRBV5-1 with TRBJ1-4; 9 positions agree with TRBD1. V dropped 0 bases and J dropped 7; count of bases not matched to a gene: 7. In germline, CDR1 is SGHRS, CDR2 YFSETQ. The CDR3 extends over 16 amino acids. The CDR3 DNA reads TGCGCCAGCAGCTTGGCCGGGACAGGGATCGGTGAAAAACTGTTTTTT. Amino acids: CASSLAGTGIGEKLFF.

V usage is TRBV29-1 and J usage is TRBJ2-3; TRBD1 aligns across 9 bases. This CDR3 is built from 13 residues. CDR1 SQVTM and CDR2 ANQGSEA come from the germline V gene. The V and J ends lost 6 bases and 5 bases, in that order; junction bases with no gene match: 6. The DNA of the CDR3 is TGCAGCGTAGGACAGGGGTTCATAGATACGCAGTATTTT. Translating gives CSVGQGFIDTQYF.

V and J are TRBV9 and TRBJ2-4; TRBD1 aligns across 7 bases. V shed 0 bases, J shed 0 bases, and the junction held 12 bases outside the gene matches. Per the germline V gene, CDR1 is SGDLS and CDR2 is YYNGEE. This CDR3 spans 19 amino acids. The CDR3 DNA follows: TGTGCCAGCAGCGTAGTTCGGAACGGACAGGTTAAAGCCAAAAACATTCAGTACTTC. This translates into CASSVVRNGQVKAKNIQYF.

This chain joins TRBV28 and TRBJ2-5; 8 positions agree with TRBD2. V was clipped by 4 bases and J by 9 bases; unmatched bases: 10. There are 14 residues in the CDR3. Germline V gene lookup returns CDR1 MDHEN and CDR2 SYDVKM. CDR3 loop: CASSSLPGGEAQYF. The CDR3 DNA reads as TGTGCCAGCAGTTCCCTCCCGGGGGGGGAGGCCCAGTACTTC. Variable domain in full (rest from reference TRBV28 and TRBJ2-5): DVKVTQSSRYLVKRTGEKVFLECVQDMDHENMFWYRQDPGLGLRLIYFSYDVKMKEKGDIPEGYSVSREKKERFSLILESASTNQTSMYLCASSSLPGGEAQYFGPGTRLLVL.

J is TRBJ2-2 and V is TRBV7-9; tentative D call: TRBD1 (5 bases). CDR1 SEHNR and CDR2 FQNEAQ come from the germline V gene (reference sequence). The CDR3 runs to 14 residues. V lost 2 bases to trimming and J lost 1 base, with 5 bases between them. The CDR3 nucleotides are TGTGCCAGCAGCTTAACAGGGAACACCGGGGAGCTGTTTTTT. Translation gives CASSLTGNTGELFF.

The rearrangement joins TRBV5-1 to TRBJ1-5; D remains ambiguous. Germline V lookup: CDR1 SGHRS, CDR2 YFSETQ. V was trimmed by 0 bases and J by 3 bases, leaving 4 bases between them. This CDR3 has 13 amino acids. CDR3 nucleotides: TGCGCCAGCAGCTTGGAGCTCAATCAGCCCCAGCATTTT. Translated: CASSLELNQPQHF.

About this clone itself: Lacking the conserved final phenylalanine or tryptophan, this CDR3 likely reflects a read error. Because the CDR3's place on the DNA is in doubt, the DNA is left out and the CDR3 is given as listed by TCRdb. The J gene is TRBJ1-1, the V gene TRBV6-6. The CDR3 spans 12 amino acids, including both terminal residues. Looked up from germline, CDR1 is MNHNY and CDR2 is SVGAGI (reference sequence). CDR3 amino acids: CASSYAPREFAG.

V gene TRBV5-1 combines with J gene TRBJ1-5, with a tentative D call TRBD1 (6 bases). This CDR3 region has 16 residues. The germline V gene encodes CDR1 SGHRS and CDR2 YFSETQ. V lost 4 bases and J 0 bases, leaving 14 bases between the germline ends. In nucleotides, the CDR3 is TGCGCCAGCAGCCTGGAAGGGGGAAATAGCAATCAGCCCCAGCATTTT. The encoded protein is CASSLEGGNSNQPQHF. Based on the CDR3 plus reference TRBV5-1 and TRBJ1-5, the full variable domain is KAGVTQTPRYLIKTRGQQVTLSCSPISGHRSVSWYQQTPGQGLQFLFEYFSETQRNKGNFPGRFSGRQFSNSRSEMNVSTLELGDSALYLCASSLEGGNSNQPQHFGDGTRLSIL.

The CDR3: CASSQDSGRGGGTDTQYF. The CDR3 DNA sequence: TGTGCCAGCAGCCAAGATTCCGGGAGGGGTGGTGGCACAGATACGCAGTATTTT. The chain uses TRBV4-2 and TRBJ2-3; TRBD2 aligns across 8 bases. Per germline, CDR1 LGHNA and CDR2 YNFKEQ. The CDR3 length is 18 residues. J gave up 1 base and V 0 bases, and 9 bases lay outside the gene matches.

The sample holds a few counts of this clone. The chain joins TRBV21-1 to TRBJ1-2; TRBD1 was called by the table and not checked on the DNA. TRBV21-1 is marked as a pseudogene. This CDR3 has 18 residues. The CDR3 spells CASSPQKGKFLVGRGYTF. The CDR3 DNA follows: TGTGCCAGCAGCCCCCAAAAGGGTAAATTTTTGGTGGGGCGGGGCTACACCTTC.

The V gene is TRBV19, the J gene TRBJ2-5; 9 nucleotides match TRBD1. The CDR3 totals 14 residues. J was trimmed by 5 bases and V by 4 bases; bases with no gene match: 5. Germline V lookup: CDR1 LNHDA, CDR2 SQIVND (reference sequence). CDR3 sequence (DNA): TGTGCCAGTAGTAGACAGGGGGAAGTGGAGACCCAGTACTTC. Its translation: CASSRQGEVETQYF.

This sequence joins TRBV5-1 and TRBJ2-2, with TRBD1 matching 12 bases. Trimming took 0 bases from V and 5 from J; bases not matched to a gene: 11. This CDR3 has 19 residues. Looked up from germline, CDR1 is SGHRS and CDR2 is YFSETQ. The CDR3 reads CASSLEGLGTGGTTGELFF. DNA for the CDR3: TGCGCCAGCAGCTTGGAAGGATTAGGGACAGGGGGCACAACCGGGGAGCTGTTTTTT.

This chain uses TRBV6-1 with TRBJ1-2; D might be TRBD1 (6 bases). Trimming stripped 6 bases from V and 0 bases from J, with 14 bases between. The CDR3 totals 15 residues. Germline CDR1 and CDR2: MNHNS and SASEGT. The CDR3 region is CASRETGGTNYGYTF. Written as DNA, the CDR3 is TGTGCCAGCAGGGAGACAGGTGGGACTAACTATGGCTACACCTTC.

V is TRBV5-1 and J is TRBJ1-1; maybe TRBD1 (5 bases). Deletions cut 4 bases from V and 1 base from J, with 11 bases between. The germline V gene has CDR1 SGHRS and CDR2 YFSETQ. The CDR3 covers 14 residues. The CDR3 spells CASSVLQGNTEAFF. CDR3 bases: TGCGCCAGCAGCGTCCTTCAGGGGAACACTGAAGCTTTCTTT. Full variable domain (remainder filled in from reference TRBV5-1 and TRBJ1-1): KAGVTQTPRYLIKTRGQQVTLSCSPISGHRSVSWYQQTPGQGLQFLFEYFSETQRNKGNFPGRFSGRQFSNSRSEMNVSTLELGDSALYLCASSVLQGNTEAFFGQGTRLTVV.

The chain carries TRBV2 and TRBJ2-3, with 9 positions matching TRBD2. Germline loops: CDR1 SNHLY, CDR2 FYNNEI. Trimming took 4 bases from V and 5 from J; bases not matched to a gene: 13. The CDR3 has 17 residues. The CDR3 DNA is TGTGCCAGCAGTGGATCCCGGGTAGCGGGAGCGAGAGATACGCAGTATTTT. Amino acid sequence: CASSGSRVAGARDTQYF.

The chain recombines TRBV28 with TRBJ2-7, with 7 bases identical to TRBD2. Germline trimming cut 3 bases from V and 4 bases from J; bases unmatched to any gene: 6. This CDR3 spans 14 amino acids. Germline CDR1 reads MDHEN; CDR2 reads SYDVKM. The CDR3 protein is CASSLWEGRYEQYF. The CDR3 DNA sequence: TGTGCCAGCAGTTTGTGGGAGGGCCGATACGAGCAGTACTTC.

The chain has TRBV27 and TRBJ2-1; perhaps TRBD2 as D (6 bases). V lost 5 bases and J lost 6, with 26 bases in between. Germline CDR1 is MNHEY and CDR2 is SMNVEV (reference sequence). The CDR3 consists of 18 residues. DNA for the CDR3: TGTGCCAGCAGTCCAACTGCTCGCGGGAAGGTAGGCAGCAATGAGCAGTTCTTC. This sequence encodes CASSPTARGKVGSNEQFF.

V usage is TRBV30 and J usage is TRBJ1-2; D might be TRBD1 (5 bases). V lost 0 bases and J lost 7, with 21 bases in between. The CDR3 has 16 amino acids. Germline lookup yields CDR1 GTSNPN and CDR2 SVGIG (reference sequence). The CDR3 sequence is CAWSVPGLDTYGGYTF. The CDR3 nucleotides are TGTGCCTGGAGTGTACCGGGACTCGATACTTATGGTGGCTACACCTTC.

The chain employs TRBV11-3 and TRBJ2-7, with TRBD2 identical over 10 bases. The germline CDR1 and CDR2 sequences are SGHNT and YENEEA. The CDR3 contains 19 residues. V shed 1 base, J shed 2 bases, and the junction held 14 bases outside the gene matches. Written as DNA, the CDR3 is TGTGCCAGCAGCTTAGGAAACAGGGAAGCGGGAGGGACTACCTACGAGCAGTACTTC. It yields the protein CASSLGNREAGGTTYEQYF.

This clone was recorded a few times. The chain joins TRBV28 to TRBJ2-7; no reliable D call. V was trimmed by 3 bases and J by 2 bases, leaving 11 bases between them. The germline V gene encodes CDR1 MDHEN and CDR2 SYDVKM. The CDR3 is 14 residues long. CDR3 region: CASSFIANTYEQYF. In DNA form, the CDR3 reads TGTGCCAGCAGTTTTATAGCTAATACCTACGAGCAGTACTTC.

The J gene is TRBJ2-7, the V gene TRBV14; perhaps TRBD2 as D (5 bases). The length of the CDR3 is 12 residues. Per the germline V gene, CDR1 is SGHDN and CDR2 is FVKESK. With 5 bases removed from V and 5 bases from J, the gap between germline ends came to 10 bases. The DNA of the CDR3 is TGTGCCAGCAGCTCTTGGGGAGACGAGCAGTACTTC. Its protein product is CASSSWGDEQYF.

The chain is built from TRBV28 and TRBJ2-7, with 8 bases matching TRBD2. In germline, CDR1 is MDHEN, CDR2 SYDVKM. This CDR3 has 15 amino acids. J lost 0 bases, V lost 5 bases, and 6 bases had no gene match. The CDR3 nucleotides are TGTGCCAGCAGTCAGACTAGCGCGAACTCCTACGAGCAGTACTTC. It translates to CASSQTSANSYEQYF.

The chain recombines TRBV23-1 with TRBJ2-3; the match to TRBD1 covers 9 bases. Being an ORF, TRBV23-1 has a function that is uncertain. The J segment lost 3 bases and the V segment lost 1 base, leaving 11 bases of the junction unmatched. There are 18 residues in the CDR3. CDR3 amino acids: CASSQYGYRGLLTDTQYF. The CDR3 bases are TGCGCCAGCAGTCAATATGGGTACAGGGGGCTTTTGACAGATACGCAGTATTTT.

This rearrangement joins TRBV6-5 to TRBJ1-1, with D tentatively TRBD1 (5 bases). Trimming shortened V by 8 bases and J by 1 base, and 8 bases separated the two germline ends. This CDR3 is built from 12 residues. Per germline, CDR1 MNHEY and CDR2 SVGAGI. As DNA, the CDR3 is TGTGCCAGCGGGGGGACGAACACTGAAGCTTTCTTT. Protein sequence: CASGGTNTEAFF.